This T cell receptor (beta chain) was captured by sequencing in a study of blood T cell repertoires in COVID-19 (dated by TCRdb to the early 2020s). Turning to the overall study: Samples covering the acute and convalescent phases of COVID-19 were provided by collaborators in the United States, Italy and Spain. The prospective study material was composed of cDNA or gDNA derived from T cells, B-cell-depleted T cells, or PBMCs. Deeply sampled blood TCRbeta repertoires from subjects exposed to, actively infected with, or recovered from COVID-19 were included in the dataset. A freely available public database, intended as a resource for researchers studying the immune response to SARS-CoV-2, is where the repertoires were released. Samples were obtained from the ongoing ImmuneRACE study (first 160 participants) and from over 1,000 subjects provided by 6 global collaborators. Sample metadata almost always included a de-identified subject ID, COVID-19 status, age in years and sex. Where available, HLA class I and class II types were obtained from metadata supplied by the sample provider rather than from assay-based typing. Here is what the overall study found, with its caveats: The quantity of clinical and demographic metadata differed by source and by participant and was supplied without curation.

Whole blood was collected in K2EDTA tubes by collaborating institutions according to the institutions' own protocols. For TCRbeta analysis, collaborators shipped samples as frozen whole blood, isolated PBMCs, or DNA extracted from either of those sample types. Including the terminal cysteine and phenylalanine, the CDR3 comprises 14 residues. The retained sequence is limited to the CDR3, 42 bases, with the frame set at the first base. Taken from the germline V gene (reference sequence), the CDR1 and CDR2 loops are SEHNR and FQNEAQ. At the junction V is shortened by 5 bases and J by 3 bases; bases outside the gene matches: 4. Regarding this clone: The target of this receptor is not known. Per-base qualities were not stored, and no clone one base away is much larger.

TCRbeta CDR3 regions were amplified from genomic DNA by means of the immunoSEQ Assay, a bias-controlled multiplex PCR. As for the authors' bioinformatics: The number of nucleated cells in each sample was estimated by amplification of reference gene primers within the assay. To quantify the absolute abundance of each unique TCRbeta CDR3 rearrangement, sequence reads were collapsed and filtered. For each sample, productive Simpson clonality was calculated by taking the square root of Simpson's diversity index across productive rearrangements. TCRdb took over this immuneACCESS table, retaining in-frame rearrangements with V and J assigned. Such tables are incomplete; in checked studies, under half of the missing clones stem from an unresolved V gene, and the remainder is unexplained. V and J calls plus clone size are reproduced from that table; the DNA served to infer D and trimming. In all, the sample holds about 170,000 clones, and around 89% of those were seen once. The ten largest account for roughly 25% of the sample.

Rearrangement joined TRBV7-9 to TRBJ1-1; TRBD1 matches 9 bases in the middle. The source is a man aged 60 to 69 with acute or convalescent COVID-19. Material: peripheral blood. The CDR3 region has the sequence CASSHRDRDTEAFF. The DNA reads as follows: TGTGCCAGCAGCCACCGGGACAGGGACACTGAAGCTTTCTTT. Where the CDR3 stops, the reference TRBV7-9 and TRBJ1-1 genes take over; the full variable domain is DTGVSQNPRHKITKRGQNVTFRCDPISEHNRLYWYRQTLGQGPEFLTYFQNEAQLEKSRLLSDRFSAERPKGSFSTLEIQRTEQGDSAMYLCASSHRDRDTEAFFGQGTRLTVV.